The 7 T cell receptor beta chains given below trace back to one sample, sequenced in a study of shared clonotypes between healthy human individuals. Assay used: immunoSEQ multiplex PCR; TCRdb lists only in-frame clones, some missing. The table has around 1.9 million clones, roughly 93% seen once; the top ten hold 1.5% to 2%. As defined, naive CD8 cells were CD45RO-negative and positively selected for CCR7, with terminally differentiated effector memory CD45RA+ cells excluded. The sample was naive CD8+ T cells from PBMCs. Every receptor here comes from a man aged 18 to 30 in good health. Some clones in this sample may be carry-over from other donors' samples.

Worth noting for this clone: This specimen includes other DNA sequences encoding the same CDR3. This chain links TRBV7-9 with TRBJ2-3; no clear D. The CDR3 spans 12 residues. Germline assignment: CDR1 SEHNR and CDR2 FQNEAQ (reference sequence). Trimming left V 4 bases short and J 5 bases short, with 7 bases between. The DNA of the CDR3 is TGTGCCAGCAGCTACCCCGGAGATACGCAGTATTTT. It specifies CASSYPGDTQYF.

This clone was found a few times. The chain combines TRBV5-1 with TRBJ1-2, with 7 nucleotides matching TRBD1. The CDR3 consists of 16 residues. Looked up from germline, CDR1 is SGHRS and CDR2 is YFSETQ. With 2 bases clipped from V and 2 bases from J, the junction kept 9 bases outside the gene matches. CDR3 bases: TGCGCCAGCAGCTTAGGTGGTGCAGGGGGAAACTATGGCTACACCTTC. Encoded protein: CASSLGGAGGNYGYTF.

The rearrangement links TRBV4-1 to TRBJ1-5; D possibly corresponds to TRBD1 (5 bases). CDR3 size: 18 residues. V was pared by 0 bases and J by 4 bases, with 19 bases between. Looked up from germline, CDR1 is MGHRA and CDR2 is YSYEKL. The CDR3 DNA is TGCGCCAGCAGCCAAGATCGGGCGGGGCCGCCTGGTAATCAGCCCCAGCATTTT. Its translation: CASSQDRAGPPGNQPQHF.

This clone was seen more than once but under ten times. J is TRBJ1-1 and V is TRBV2; a possible D gene is TRBD1 (5 bases). The CDR3 spans 15 residues. V lost 8 bases to trimming and J lost 3 bases, with 19 bases between them. Germline V gene lookup returns CDR1 SNHLY and CDR2 FYNNEI. The CDR3 spells CASRAWGGLHTEAFF. The DNA of the CDR3 is TGTGCCAGCCGCGCTTGGGGGGGACTTCACACTGAAGCTTTCTTT.

The chain carries TRBV27 and TRBJ2-1; the match to TRBD2 covers 7 bases. The CDR3 contains 15 residues. V lost 1 base, J lost 8 bases, and 8 bases stayed unmatched. Germline V lookup: CDR1 MNHEY, CDR2 SMNVEV (reference sequence). In DNA form, the CDR3 reads TGTGCCAGCAGTTTATGGGCGGGAGAGGCCTATGAGCAGTTCTTC. Its protein is CASSLWAGEAYEQFF.

This chain uses TRBV4-1 with TRBJ1-2; 7 bases map to TRBD1. The CDR3 has 16 amino acids. With V trimmed by 0 bases and J by 3 bases, 7 bases remained unmatched. In germline, CDR1 is MGHRA, CDR2 YSYEKL. The CDR3 sequence is CASSQEGQGVDYGYTF. CDR3 bases: TGCGCCAGCAGCCAAGAAGGGCAGGGGGTAGACTATGGCTACACCTTC.

The rearrangement joins TRBV28 to TRBJ2-5; D is unresolved. The germline V gene encodes CDR1 MDHEN and CDR2 SYDVKM. Trimming took 6 bases from V and 4 from J, leaving 15 bases between them. The CDR3 extends over 14 amino acids. Written as DNA, the CDR3 is TGTGCCAGCAGGAGGACGACCGTAGTAGAGACCCAGTACTTC. This codes for CASRRTTVVETQYF.